The 5 T cell receptor beta chains below come from one sample, sequenced in a study of molecular identifiers for immune sequencing clone quantification. TCRdb analysed the PCR reads with MiXCR anew, one entry per CDR3 protein. The sample carries 250,000 to 350,000 distinct CDR3 sequences, about 22% recorded once. The specimen sequenced was naive CD8+ T cells from blood, with Jurkat cell RNA spiked in. The subset denotes: FACS-sorted CD8+CD4-CCR7+CD45RA+ naive T cells. These receptors were taken from a human donor in good health. Some libraries in this study had Jurkat cell RNA spiked in.

Many counts were recorded for this clonotype. This chain connects TRBV12-3 or TRBV12-4 to TRBJ2-3, with D possibly TRBD2 on 5 matching bases. V was shortened by 5 bases and J by 4 bases, with 16 bases between the two germline ends. The CDR3 runs to 15 residues. CDR3 in DNA: TGTGCCAGCAGTACCACGGGATTCGAGGCAGATACGCAGTATTTT. This translates into CASSTTGFEADTQYF.

This clonotype showed up many times. The CDR3 loop reads CASSHGLPVPGNIQYF. DNA of the CDR3: TGTGCCAGCAGTCATGGACTGCCGGTCCCCGGAAACATTCAGTACTTC. The rearrangement uses TRBV27 and TRBJ2-4; tentative D call: TRBD2 (5 bases). V gave up 5 bases and J gave up 6 bases, with 20 bases separating them. This CDR3 has 16 residues. Germline CDR1 and CDR2: MNHEY and SMNVEV (reference sequence).

This clonotype was seen ten or more times. This chain links TRBV2 with TRBJ1-5, with D possibly being TRBD1 (5 bases). With 5 bases removed from V and 0 bases from J, the gap between germline ends came to 8 bases. CDR1 and CDR2 from the germline V gene are SNHLY and FYNNEI. The CDR3 runs to 14 residues. CDR3 bases: TGTGCCAGCAGTCCAGGGACTAGCAATCAGCCCCAGCATTTT. Its translation: CASSPGTSNQPQHF.

About this clonotype: This may stem from a read error, because a much larger clone lies one nucleotide away. The CDR3 does not close with the conserved phenylalanine or tryptophan, likely indicating a read error. The chain joins TRBV11-3 to TRBJ2-1; D not certain. V was pared by 5 bases and J by 4 bases, with 9 bases between. Germline values: CDR1 SGHNT, CDR2 YENEEA. The CDR3 spans 13 residues. CDR3 region: CASSHGPYNEQFL. The CDR3, as DNA: TGTGCCAGCAGCCACGGACCTTACAATGAGCAGTTCCTC.

About this clonotype itself: This sequence may be a read error, since a much larger clone differs from it by one base. The chain carries TRBV27 and TRBJ2-1; D gene uncertain. This CDR3 comprises 13 residues. CDR1 MNHEY and CDR2 SMNVEV come from the germline V gene (reference sequence). In nucleotides, the CDR3 is TGTGCCAGCAGTGATGACGGCTACAATGAGCAGTCCTTC. Translating gives CASSDDGYNEQSF.